The 4 T cell receptor beta chains reported below all come from one sample, sequenced in a study of OX40 agonist ivuxolimab in advanced cancers. The method was immunoSEQ multiplex PCR; TCRdb's version includes in-frame clones alone and lacks a portion of them. The data hold about 31,000 clones, with around nine tenths observed a single time. The sample consisted of CD4+ or CD8+ T cells sorted from blood, taken in a trial of the OX40 agonist ivuxolimab. These receptors all come from an adult with an advanced solid tumor such as melanoma, head and neck, liver or kidney cancer.

This chain uses TRBV5-6 with TRBJ2-7, with TRBD1 matching over 8 bases. J lost 0 bases, V lost 4 bases, and 12 bases had no gene match. The CDR3 sequence is 17 residues long. Germline loops: CDR1 SGHDT, CDR2 YYEEEE. As DNA, the CDR3 is TGTGCCAGCAGCGAGGACAGGGAAGGGGCGCGCTCCTACGAGCAGTACTTC. This gives the protein CASSEDREGARSYEQYF.

The chain has TRBV5-1 and TRBJ2-1; 7 nucleotides match TRBD1. The CDR3 extends over 16 amino acids. V dropped 2 bases and J dropped 1; count of bases not matched to a gene: 6. From germline, CDR1 is SGHRS and CDR2 YFSETQ. CDR3 residues: CASSFDRDRSYNEQFF. In DNA form, the CDR3 reads TGCGCCAGCAGCTTCGACAGGGATCGATCCTACAATGAGCAGTTCTTC.

V and J are TRBV2 and TRBJ1-2; D not certain. This CDR3 is 15 amino acids long. Germline loops: CDR1 SNHLY, CDR2 FYNNEI. The V end lost 3 bases, the J end lost 4 bases, and 15 bases lay between the germline ends. CDR3 DNA: TGTGCCAGCAGTGATTTGGACGGGTACTCCTATGGCTACACCTTC. Encoded protein: CASSDLDGYSYGYTF. Full variable domain (rest looked up from reference TRBV2 and TRBJ1-2): EPEVTQTPSHQVTQMGQEVILRCVPISNHLYFYWYRQILGQKVEFLVSFYNNEISEKSEIFDDQFSVERPDGSNFTLKIRSTKLEDSAMYFCASSDLDGYSYGYTFGSGTRLTVV.

The gene calls are TRBV5-4 and TRBJ1-1; D is undetermined. This CDR3 spans 14 amino acids. From germline, CDR1 is SGHNT and CDR2 YYREEE (reference sequence). V lost 4 bases, J lost 1 base, and 11 bases lay in between. The CDR3 sequence: CASSIGWGNTEAFF. The CDR3 bases are TGTGCCAGCAGCATCGGCTGGGGGAACACTGAAGCTTTCTTT.